This T cell receptor beta chain is from a study of T cells in Graves' hyperthyroidism and ophthalmopathy. The source material, RNA transcripts, was used to amplify TCR beta CDR3 regions. An initial round of RT-PCR targeting the TCR CDR3 relied on the HTBI primer set. TCRdb passed the multiplex PCR reads through MiXCR, listing each CDR3 protein once. The data hold 750,000 to 950,000 distinct CDR3 sequences, with roughly 37% observed a single time. The source material was blood. The source of this sequence is a man aged 18-30 years with Graves' hyperthyroidism.

The CDR3 reads CSALDSGGEKLFF. For the CDR3, the DNA is TGCAGTGCTTTAGACAGCGGAGGTGAAAAACTGTTTTTT. V gene TRBV20-1 combines with J gene TRBJ1-4; a weak D match, TRBD1 (5 bases). The CDR3 runs to 13 residues. Looked up from germline, CDR1 is DFQATT and CDR2 is SNEGSKA (reference sequence). The V end lost 5 bases, the J end lost 7 bases, and 14 bases lay between the germline ends.